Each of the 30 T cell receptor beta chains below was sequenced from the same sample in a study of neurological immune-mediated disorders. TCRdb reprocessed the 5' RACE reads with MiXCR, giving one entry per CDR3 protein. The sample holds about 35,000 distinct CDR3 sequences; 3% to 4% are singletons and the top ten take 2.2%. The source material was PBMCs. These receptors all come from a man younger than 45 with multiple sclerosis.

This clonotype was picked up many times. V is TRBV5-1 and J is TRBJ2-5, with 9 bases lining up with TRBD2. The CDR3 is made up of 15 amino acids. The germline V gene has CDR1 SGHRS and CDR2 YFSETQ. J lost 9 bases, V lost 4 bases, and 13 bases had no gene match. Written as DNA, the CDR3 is TGCGCCAGCAGCCGACAGGCATCGGCGGGGGGGGCCCAGTACTTC. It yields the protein CASSRQASAGGAQYF.

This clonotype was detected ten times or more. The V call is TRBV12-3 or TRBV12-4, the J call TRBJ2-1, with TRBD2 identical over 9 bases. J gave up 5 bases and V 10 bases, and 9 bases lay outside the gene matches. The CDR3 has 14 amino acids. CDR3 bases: TGTGCCACACGCGGGGAGCGGGGGGACAATGAGCAGTTCTTC. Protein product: CATRGERGDNEQFF.

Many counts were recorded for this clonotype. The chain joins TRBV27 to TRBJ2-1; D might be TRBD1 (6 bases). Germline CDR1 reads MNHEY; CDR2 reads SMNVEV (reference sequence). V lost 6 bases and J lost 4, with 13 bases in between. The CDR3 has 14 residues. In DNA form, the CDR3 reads TGTGCCAGCAGGAACAGGGTCGGGTACAATGAGCAGTTCTTC. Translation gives CASRNRVGYNEQFF.

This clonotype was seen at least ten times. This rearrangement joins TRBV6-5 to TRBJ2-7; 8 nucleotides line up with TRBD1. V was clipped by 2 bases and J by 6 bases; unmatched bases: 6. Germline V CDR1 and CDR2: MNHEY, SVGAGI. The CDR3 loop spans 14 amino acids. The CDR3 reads CASSYGQGAGEQYF. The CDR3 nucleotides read TGTGCCAGCAGTTACGGGCAGGGGGCCGGCGAGCAGTACTTC.

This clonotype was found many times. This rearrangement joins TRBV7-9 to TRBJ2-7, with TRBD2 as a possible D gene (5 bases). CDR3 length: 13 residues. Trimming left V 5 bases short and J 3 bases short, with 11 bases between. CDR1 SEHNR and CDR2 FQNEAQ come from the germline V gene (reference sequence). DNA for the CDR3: TGTGCCAGCAGCCCCGACGGGGTCTACGAGCAGTACTTC. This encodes CASSPDGVYEQYF.

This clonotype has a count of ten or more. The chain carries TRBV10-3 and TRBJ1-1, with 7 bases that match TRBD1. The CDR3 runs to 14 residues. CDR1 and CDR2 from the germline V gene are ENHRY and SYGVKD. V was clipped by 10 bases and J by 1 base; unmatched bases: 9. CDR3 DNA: TGTGCCACCTCAGGGGGGTACAAGAACACTGAAGCTTTCTTT. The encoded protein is CATSGGYKNTEAFF.

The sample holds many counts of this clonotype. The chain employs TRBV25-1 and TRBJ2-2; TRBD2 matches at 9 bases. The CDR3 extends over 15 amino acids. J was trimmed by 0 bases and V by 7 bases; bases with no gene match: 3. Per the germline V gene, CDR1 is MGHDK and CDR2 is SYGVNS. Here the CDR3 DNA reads TGTGCCAGCATTAGCGGGGGTGCGAACACCGGGGAGCTGTTTTTT. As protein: CASISGGANTGELFF.

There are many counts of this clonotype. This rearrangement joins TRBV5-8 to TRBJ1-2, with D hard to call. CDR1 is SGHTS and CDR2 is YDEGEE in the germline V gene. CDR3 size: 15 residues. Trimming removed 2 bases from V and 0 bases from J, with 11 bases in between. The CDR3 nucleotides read TGTGCCAGCAGCTTCGTCCGGATAGCTAACTATGGCTACACCTTC. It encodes CASSFVRIANYGYTF. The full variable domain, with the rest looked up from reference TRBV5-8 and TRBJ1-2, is EAGVTQSPTHLIKTRGQQATLRCSPISGHTSVYWYQQALGLGLQFLLWYDEGEERNRGNFPPRFSGRQFPNYSSELNVNALELEDSALYLCASSFVRIANYGYTFGSGTRLTVV.

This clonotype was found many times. DNA of the CDR3: TGTGCCAGCTTCCCCGGGGGCTCCCATCAGCCCCAGCATTTT. It codes for CASFPGGSHQPQHF. The chain carries TRBV6-6 and TRBJ1-5; D may be TRBD1 (6 bases). CDR1 MNHNY and CDR2 SVGAGI come from the germline V gene (reference sequence). Trimming pared 8 bases from V and 5 bases from J, leaving 16 bases between. The CDR3 runs 14 residues.

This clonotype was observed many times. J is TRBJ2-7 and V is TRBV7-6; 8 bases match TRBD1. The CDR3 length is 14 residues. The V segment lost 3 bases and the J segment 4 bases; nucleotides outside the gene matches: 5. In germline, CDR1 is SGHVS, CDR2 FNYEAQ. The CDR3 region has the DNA TGTGCCAGCAGCTTCAACAGGGGGGTGTACGAGCAGTACTTC. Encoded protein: CASSFNRGVYEQYF.

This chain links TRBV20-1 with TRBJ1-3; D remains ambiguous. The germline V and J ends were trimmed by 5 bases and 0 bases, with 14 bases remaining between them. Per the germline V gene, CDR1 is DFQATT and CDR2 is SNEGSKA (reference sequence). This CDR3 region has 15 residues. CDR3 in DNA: TGCAGTGCTGGACGGGCCATTAACTCTGGAAACACCATATATTTT. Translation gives CSAGRAINSGNTIYF.

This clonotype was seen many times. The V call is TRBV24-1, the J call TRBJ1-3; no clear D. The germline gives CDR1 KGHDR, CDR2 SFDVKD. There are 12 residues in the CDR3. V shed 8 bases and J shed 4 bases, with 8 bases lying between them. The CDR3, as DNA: TGTGCCACCACCGAACTCGGAAACACCATATATTTT. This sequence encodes CATTELGNTIYF.

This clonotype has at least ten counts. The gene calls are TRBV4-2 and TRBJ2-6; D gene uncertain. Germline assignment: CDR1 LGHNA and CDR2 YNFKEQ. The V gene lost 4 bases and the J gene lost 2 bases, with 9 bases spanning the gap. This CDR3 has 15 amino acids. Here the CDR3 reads CASSLHSAGANVLTF. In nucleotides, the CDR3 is TGTGCCAGCAGCCTACACAGTGCTGGGGCCAACGTCCTGACTTTC.

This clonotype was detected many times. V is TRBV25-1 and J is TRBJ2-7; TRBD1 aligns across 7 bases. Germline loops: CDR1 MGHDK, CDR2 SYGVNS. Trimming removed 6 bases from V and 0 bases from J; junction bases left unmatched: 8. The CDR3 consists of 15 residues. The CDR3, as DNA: TGTGCCAGCAGGACTTCGACAGGGAACTCCTACGAGCAGTACTTC. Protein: CASRTSTGNSYEQYF.

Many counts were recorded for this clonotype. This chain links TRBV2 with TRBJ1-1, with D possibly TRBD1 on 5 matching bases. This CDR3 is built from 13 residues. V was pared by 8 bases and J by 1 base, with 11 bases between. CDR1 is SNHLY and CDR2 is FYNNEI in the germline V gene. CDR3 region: CASGFGANTEAFF. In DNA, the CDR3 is TGTGCCAGCGGTTTTGGGGCGAACACTGAAGCTTTCTTT.

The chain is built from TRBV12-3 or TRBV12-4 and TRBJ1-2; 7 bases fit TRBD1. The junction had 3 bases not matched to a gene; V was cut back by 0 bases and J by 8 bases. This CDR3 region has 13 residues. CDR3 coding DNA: TGTGCCAGCAGTTTAGCTCAGGGGGAAGGCTACACCTTC. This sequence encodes CASSLAQGEGYTF.

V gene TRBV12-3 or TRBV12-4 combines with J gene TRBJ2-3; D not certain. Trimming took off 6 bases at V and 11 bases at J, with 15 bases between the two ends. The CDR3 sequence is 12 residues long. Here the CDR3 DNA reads TGTGCCAGCAGACTCTACAGAGGAGAGCAGTATTTT. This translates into CASRLYRGEQYF.

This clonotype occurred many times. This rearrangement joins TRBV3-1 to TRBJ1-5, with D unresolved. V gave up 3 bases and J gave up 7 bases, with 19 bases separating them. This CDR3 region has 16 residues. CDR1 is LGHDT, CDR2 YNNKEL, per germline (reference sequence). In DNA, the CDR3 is TGTGCCAGCAGCCACGCCCCGGGTGTGCTTGGACAGCCCCAGCATTTT. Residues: CASSHAPGVLGQPQHF.

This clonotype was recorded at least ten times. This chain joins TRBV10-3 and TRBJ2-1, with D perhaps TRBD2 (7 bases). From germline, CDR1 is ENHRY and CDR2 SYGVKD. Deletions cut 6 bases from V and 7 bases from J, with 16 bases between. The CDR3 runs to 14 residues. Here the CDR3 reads CAISIGGPANEQFF. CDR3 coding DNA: TGTGCCATCAGCATCGGGGGGCCGGCAAATGAGCAGTTCTTC.

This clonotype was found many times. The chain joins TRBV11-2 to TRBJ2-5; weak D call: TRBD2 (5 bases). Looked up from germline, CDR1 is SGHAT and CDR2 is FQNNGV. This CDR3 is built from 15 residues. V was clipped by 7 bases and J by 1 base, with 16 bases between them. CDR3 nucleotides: TGTGCCAGCACCCAAAGACCTGGACTCCAAGAGACCCAGTACTTC. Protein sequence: CASTQRPGLQETQYF.

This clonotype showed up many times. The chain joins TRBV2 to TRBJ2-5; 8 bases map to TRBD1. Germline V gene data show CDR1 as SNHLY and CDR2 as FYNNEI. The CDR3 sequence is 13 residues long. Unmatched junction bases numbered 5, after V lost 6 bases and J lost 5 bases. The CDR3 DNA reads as TGTGCCAGCAGAGACAGGGGTTTGGAGACCCAGTACTTC. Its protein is CASRDRGLETQYF.

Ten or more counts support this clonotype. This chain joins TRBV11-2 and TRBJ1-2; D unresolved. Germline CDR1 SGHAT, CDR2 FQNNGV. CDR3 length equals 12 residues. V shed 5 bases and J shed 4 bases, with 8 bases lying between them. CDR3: CASSEGLYGYTF. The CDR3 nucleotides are TGTGCCAGCAGCGAGGGCCTCTATGGCTACACCTTC.

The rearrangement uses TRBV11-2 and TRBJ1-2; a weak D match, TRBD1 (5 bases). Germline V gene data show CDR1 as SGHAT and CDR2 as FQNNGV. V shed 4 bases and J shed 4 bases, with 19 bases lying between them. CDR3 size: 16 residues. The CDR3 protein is CASSSINFDSFYGYTF. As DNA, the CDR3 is TGTGCCAGCAGCTCCATCAATTTTGACAGCTTCTATGGCTACACCTTC.

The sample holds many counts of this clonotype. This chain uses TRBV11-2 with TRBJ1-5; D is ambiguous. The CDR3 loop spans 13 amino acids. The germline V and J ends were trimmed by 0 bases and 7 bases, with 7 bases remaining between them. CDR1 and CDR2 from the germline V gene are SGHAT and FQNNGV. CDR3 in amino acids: CASSLETGQPQHF. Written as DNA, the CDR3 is TGTGCCAGCAGCTTAGAGACGGGACAGCCCCAGCATTTT.

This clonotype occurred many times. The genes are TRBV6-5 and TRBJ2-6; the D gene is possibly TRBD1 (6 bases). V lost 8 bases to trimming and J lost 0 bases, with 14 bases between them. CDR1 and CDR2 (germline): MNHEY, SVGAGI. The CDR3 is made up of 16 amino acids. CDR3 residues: CASRPRQVSGANVLTF. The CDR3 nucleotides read TGTGCCAGCCGACCTCGACAGGTCTCTGGGGCCAACGTCCTGACTTTC.

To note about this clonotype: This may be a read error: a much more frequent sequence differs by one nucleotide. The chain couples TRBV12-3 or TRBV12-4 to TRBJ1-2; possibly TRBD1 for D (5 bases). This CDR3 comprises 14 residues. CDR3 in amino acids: CASTTNRRVYCYTF. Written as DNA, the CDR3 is TGTGCCAGCACCACAAACAGGAGAGTCTATTGCTACACCTTC.

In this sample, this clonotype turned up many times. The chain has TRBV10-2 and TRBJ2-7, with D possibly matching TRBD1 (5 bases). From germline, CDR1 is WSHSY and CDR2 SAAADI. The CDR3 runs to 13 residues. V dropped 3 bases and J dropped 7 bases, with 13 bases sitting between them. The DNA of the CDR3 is TGCGCCAGCAGTGACAGGGATCCCGTGGAGCAGTACTTC. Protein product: CASSDRDPVEQYF.

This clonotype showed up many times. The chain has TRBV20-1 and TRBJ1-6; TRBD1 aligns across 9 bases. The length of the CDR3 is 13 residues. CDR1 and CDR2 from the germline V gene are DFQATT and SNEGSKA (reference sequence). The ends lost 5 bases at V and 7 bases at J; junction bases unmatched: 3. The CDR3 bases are TGCAGTGCTCGGACAGGGGCCAATTCACCCCTCCACTTT. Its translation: CSARTGANSPLHF.

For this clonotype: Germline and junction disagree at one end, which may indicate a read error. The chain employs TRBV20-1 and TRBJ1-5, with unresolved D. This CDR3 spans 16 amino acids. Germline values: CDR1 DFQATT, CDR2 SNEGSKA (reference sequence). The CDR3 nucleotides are TGCAGTGCCAATTCACCTTTCACACATAGCAATCAGCCCCAGAATTTT. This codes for CSANSPFTHSNQPQNF.

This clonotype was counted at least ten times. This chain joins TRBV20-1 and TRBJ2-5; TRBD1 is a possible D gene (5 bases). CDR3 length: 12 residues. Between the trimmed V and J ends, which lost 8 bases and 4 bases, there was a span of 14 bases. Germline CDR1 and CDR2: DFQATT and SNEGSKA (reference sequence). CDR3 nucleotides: TGCAGTTTTCGACAGACTCTAGAGACCCAGTACTTC. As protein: CSFRQTLETQYF.